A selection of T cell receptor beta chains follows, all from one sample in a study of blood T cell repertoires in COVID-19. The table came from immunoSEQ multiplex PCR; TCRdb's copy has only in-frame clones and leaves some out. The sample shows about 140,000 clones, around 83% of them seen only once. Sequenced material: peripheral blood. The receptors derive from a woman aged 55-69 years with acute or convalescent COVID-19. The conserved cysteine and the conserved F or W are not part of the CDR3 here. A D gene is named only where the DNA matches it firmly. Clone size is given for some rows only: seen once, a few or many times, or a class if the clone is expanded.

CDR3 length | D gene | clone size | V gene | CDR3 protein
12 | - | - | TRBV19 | ASRVDHRVPEAF
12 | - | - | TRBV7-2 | ASSLSPPNQPQH
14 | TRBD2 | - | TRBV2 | ASSLGLAGERDTQY
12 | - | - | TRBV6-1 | ASSERGSGNTIY
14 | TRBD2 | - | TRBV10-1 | ASSESSGGAADTQY
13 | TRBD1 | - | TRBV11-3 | ASSPRQGFYNEQF
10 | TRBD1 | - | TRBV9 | ASSTQGDTIY
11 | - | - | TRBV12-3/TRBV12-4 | ASSSSSTDTQY
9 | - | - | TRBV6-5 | ASAADQPQH
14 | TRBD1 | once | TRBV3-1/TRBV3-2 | ASSQPSGGRNYGYT
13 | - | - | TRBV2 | ASSDRDKVDYEQY
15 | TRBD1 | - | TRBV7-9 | ASTRPQGAHSNYGYT
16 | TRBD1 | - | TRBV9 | ASSQAGTENYSGNTIY
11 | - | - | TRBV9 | ASSPGRNSPPH
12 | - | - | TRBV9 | ASSRTDSNQPQH
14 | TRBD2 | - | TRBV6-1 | ASSESGLAGYNEQF
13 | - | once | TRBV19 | ASRMEGLDTGELF
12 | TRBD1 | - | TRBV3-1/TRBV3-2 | ASSPGTVTDTQY
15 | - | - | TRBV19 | ASSIRGIGAQPIEAF
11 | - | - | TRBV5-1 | ASWTQGLGTQY
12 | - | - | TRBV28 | ASTHDPRGYGYT
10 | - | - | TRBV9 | ASRIGNQPQH
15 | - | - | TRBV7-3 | ASSLRPGGINTGELF
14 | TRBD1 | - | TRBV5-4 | ASSSWTGREGDTQY
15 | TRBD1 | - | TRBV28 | ASTLTPGQLNTGELF
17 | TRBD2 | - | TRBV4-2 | ASSQVRSGGTRGANVLT
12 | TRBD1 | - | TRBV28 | ASSLQGASFKAF
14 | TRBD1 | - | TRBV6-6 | ASSFDRALSGNTIY
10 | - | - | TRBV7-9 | ASALTPGELF
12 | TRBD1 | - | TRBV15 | ATSRDRGLQPQH
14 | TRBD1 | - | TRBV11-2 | ASSRDRGHMNTEAF
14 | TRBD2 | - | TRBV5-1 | ASSFGAGGQTDTQY
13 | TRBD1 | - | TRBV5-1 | ASSSGTGRGNTIY
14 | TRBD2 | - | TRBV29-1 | SVGLAGAESYNEQF
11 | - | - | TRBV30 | AWSGQLNTEAF
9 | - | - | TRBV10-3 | AISRTGTIY
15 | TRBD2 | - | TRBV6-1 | ASSVTVAGGPSYEQY
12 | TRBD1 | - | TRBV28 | ASSDRTGPYEQY
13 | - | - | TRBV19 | ASRPEGSGTDTQY
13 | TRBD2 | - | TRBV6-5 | ASSLGTSGANEQF
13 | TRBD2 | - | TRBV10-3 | AISDLLAGEETQY
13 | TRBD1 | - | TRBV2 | ASKRGRALSTEAF
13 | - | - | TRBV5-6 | ASSAIQGPEETQY
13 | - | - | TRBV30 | AWSVQGGGHQPQH
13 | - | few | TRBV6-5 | ASSRRPGEGEKLF
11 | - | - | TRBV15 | ATSRDYRNTIY
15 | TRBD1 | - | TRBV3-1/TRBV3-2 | ASSQGPTTGGFYEQY
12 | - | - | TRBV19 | ASTKAGGQETQY
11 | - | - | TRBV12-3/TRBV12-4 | ASRQSGANVLT
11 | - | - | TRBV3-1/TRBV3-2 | ASSQDRVGEQY
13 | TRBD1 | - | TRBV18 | ASSPGTGMHQPQH
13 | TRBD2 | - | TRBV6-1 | ASSEGTSGQDTQY
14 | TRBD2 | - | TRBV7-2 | ASSSGTSGGGNTQY